Listed below are T cell receptor beta chains from one sample, sequenced in a study of OX40 agonist ivuxolimab in advanced cancers. This table comes from immunoSEQ multiplex PCR, and its TCRdb copy is limited to in-frame clones, with some not included. This table holds fewer than 85,000 clones, 92% found once. The sequencing used CD4+ or CD8+ T cells sorted from blood, collected in a trial of the OX40 agonist ivuxolimab. These receptors came from an adult with an advanced solid tumor such as melanoma, head and neck, liver or kidney cancer. Both conserved end residues are trimmed from each CDR3.

CDR3 protein	J gene	V gene
ASNLRGWDNEQF	TRBJ2-1	TRBV7-8
ASSNRQANYGYT	TRBJ1-2	TRBV19
ASSLSNGDTQY	TRBJ2-3	TRBV7-2
ASSLGTRGYEQY	TRBJ2-7	TRBV5-1
ASSHRDGSYNEQF	TRBJ2-1	TRBV11-3
ASSQDLRGRMGYEQY	TRBJ2-7	TRBV4-2
ASSRTRGRPNTEAF	TRBJ1-1	TRBV27
ASSLRLQETQY	TRBJ2-5	TRBV28
ASSQDRSGGDQPQH	TRBJ1-5	TRBV4-3
ASSQTEQGSGGYT	TRBJ1-2	TRBV6-5
ASSPDYGYT	TRBJ1-2	TRBV18
ASSLRRLAGGTDTQY	TRBJ2-3	TRBV7-3
ASSYPGVSYEQY	TRBJ2-7	TRBV7-2
ASSLGFVSGEQF	TRBJ2-1	TRBV7-9
AISERETQY	TRBJ2-5	TRBV10-3
ASSLSRGGTSGSPSDTQY	TRBJ2-3	TRBV7-6
ASSLSGPYNEQF	TRBJ2-1	TRBV5-1
ASTQRQGLTEAF	TRBJ1-1	TRBV7-9
ASSLSPAGAGNTIY	TRBJ1-3	TRBV28
ATIQGARMNTEAF	TRBJ1-1	TRBV19
ASSRWTGTSNQPQH	TRBJ1-5	TRBV5-5
ASSVASGRAQETQY	TRBJ2-5	TRBV9